The 10 T cell receptor beta chains below all came from one sample that was sequenced in a study of blood T cell repertoires in COVID-19. Only in-frame clones appear in the TCRdb table, and some are missing; sequencing was by immunoSEQ multiplex PCR. The repertoire includes fewer than 150,000 clones, 77% of them detected once, and over 15% sits in the top ten. Sequences were obtained from peripheral blood. These receptors all come from a man aged 80 or over with acute or convalescent COVID-19.

The chain recombines TRBV4-2 with TRBJ2-5, with 8 bases fitting TRBD1. Germline CDR1 reads LGHNA; CDR2 reads YNFKEQ. This CDR3 has 19 residues. With V trimmed by 0 bases and J by 3 bases, 15 bases remained unmatched. CDR3 sequence (DNA): TGTGCCAGCAGCCAAGAACACAAACTCTCGGGACAGGCCGAAGAGACCCAGTACTTC. This codes for CASSQEHKLSGQAEETQYF.

The J gene is TRBJ1-1, the V gene TRBV2; possibly TRBD1 for D (5 bases). Trimming took 6 bases from V and 3 from J, leaving 8 bases between them. The CDR3 totals 12 residues. Germline CDR1 reads SNHLY; CDR2 reads FYNNEI. CDR3 sequence reads: CASRDTYTEAFF. CDR3 bases: TGTGCCAGCAGGGACACCTACACTGAAGCTTTCTTT.

This chain links TRBV5-1 with TRBJ2-7; D is perhaps TRBD2 (6 bases). Germline values: CDR1 SGHRS, CDR2 YFSETQ. V was trimmed by 4 bases and J by 5 bases, leaving 22 bases between them. This CDR3 is 16 amino acids long. CDR3 sequence reads: CASSVNGWGDGHEQYF. The CDR3 DNA sequence: TGCGCCAGCAGCGTGAACGGGTGGGGGGACGGCCACGAGCAGTACTTC.

The CDR3, as DNA: TGTGCCAGCAGTTTCACCAGGGGGCCTTCACCCCTCCACTTT. Translated, it gives CASSFTRGPSPLHF. V usage is TRBV27 and J usage is TRBJ1-6; 8 bases agree with TRBD1. This CDR3 has 14 residues. The V segment lost 3 bases and the J segment 9 bases; nucleotides outside the gene matches: 4. Germline CDR1 is MNHEY and CDR2 is SMNVEV (reference sequence).

The gene calls are TRBV9 and TRBJ2-5, with 12 bases fitting TRBD2. With V trimmed by 4 bases and J by 4 bases, 11 bases remained unmatched. This CDR3 comprises 17 residues. The germline V gene encodes CDR1 SGDLS and CDR2 YYNGEE. CDR3 in amino acids: CASSPTSGGFGGETQYF. CDR3 DNA: TGTGCCAGCAGCCCCACTAGCGGGGGGTTCGGGGGAGAGACCCAGTACTTC.

The V gene is TRBV12-3 or TRBV12-4, the J gene TRBJ1-5, with no clear D. The CDR3 covers 13 residues. V lost 2 bases and J 5 bases, leaving 7 bases between the germline ends. CDR3 sequence: CASSLREYQPQHF. The CDR3 DNA sequence: TGTGCCAGCAGTTTACGGGAGTATCAGCCCCAGCATTTT.

J is TRBJ2-3 and V is TRBV6-2 or TRBV6-3; 14 nucleotides agree with TRBD2. Per the germline V gene, CDR1 is MNHEY and CDR2 is SVGEGT. This CDR3 spans 21 amino acids. Losses at the gene ends were 2 bases for V and 0 bases for J; bases not matched to a gene: 13. Here the CDR3 reads CASSYPGLAGGNHPSTDTQYF. DNA for the CDR3: TGTGCCAGCAGTTACCCCGGACTAGCGGGGGGAAACCACCCTAGCACAGATACGCAGTATTTT.

This clone is a singleton in its sample. V usage is TRBV30 and J usage is TRBJ2-7, with a possible D match to TRBD1 (6 bases). The ends were cut back, 0 bases at V and 5 bases at J, with 14 bases in the middle. The CDR3 extends over 14 amino acids. CDR1 and CDR2 (germline): GTSNPN, SVGIG (reference sequence). CDR3 coding DNA: TGTGCCTGGAGTGTAAGGGAGACAGGCCACGAGCAGTACTTC. It specifies CAWSVRETGHEQYF.

The chain joins TRBV27 to TRBJ2-7; maybe TRBD2 (6 bases). The germline CDR1 and CDR2 sequences are MNHEY and SMNVEV (reference sequence). This CDR3 is built from 17 residues. V gave up 0 bases and J gave up 4 bases, with 19 bases separating them. The CDR3 nucleotides are TGTGCCAGCAGTTTATCCGGCGTGGGAGGTAGACGATACGAGCAGTACTTC. The encoded protein is CASSLSGVGGRRYEQYF.

This chain uses TRBV5-1 with TRBJ2-1, with D tentatively TRBD2 (7 bases). The CDR3 runs 14 residues. With 3 bases removed from V and 8 bases from J, the gap between germline ends came to 15 bases. In germline, CDR1 is SGHRS, CDR2 YFSETQ. The CDR3 sequence: CASSSGGGADEQFF. The DNA for the CDR3 is TGCGCCAGCAGCTCGGGTGGGGGGGCCGATGAGCAGTTCTTC.